The 6 T cell receptor beta chains presented below share a single source sample, sequenced in a study of spatial heterogeneity in lung cancer. The sample's time point: sample taken at primary tumor resection. TCRs were sequenced from unsorted whole RNA of tumor, nontumor lung or PBMC. TCRdb processed the 5' RACE reads anew with MiXCR; each CDR3 protein has one entry. Of around 60,000 distinct CDR3 sequences listed, less than 10% are singletons. The sample consisted of PBMCs, taken at surgery. These receptor sequences come from a female donor with early-stage non-small cell lung cancer.

This clonotype was picked up many times. The genes are TRBV24-1 and TRBJ2-1; 16 bases fit TRBD2. This CDR3 is built from 18 residues. Trimming cost V 2 bases and J 8 bases; bases outside gene matches: 8. Germline-derived CDR1 and CDR2 are KGHDR and SFDVKD. For the CDR3, the DNA is TGTGCCACCAGTGATTCCGGGACTAGCGGGAGGGCCCTCTATGAGCAGTTCTTC. Encoded protein: CATSDSGTSGRALYEQFF.

This clonotype was detected only a few times. This chain uses TRBV27 with TRBJ2-3; no definite D call. The CDR3 has 14 residues. Germline CDR1 is MNHEY and CDR2 is SMNVEV (reference sequence). V lost 5 bases and J 7 bases, leaving 16 bases between the germline ends. CDR3 nucleotides: TGTGCCAGCAGTCTCGCCATTAGTCCATATACGCAGTATTTT. Its protein product is CASSLAISPYTQYF.

This chain uses TRBV4-2 with TRBJ1-6; possible D gene TRBD1, 5 bases. The CDR3 runs 14 residues. Germline CDR1 is LGHNA and CDR2 is YNFKEQ. V lost 3 bases, J lost 7 bases, and 10 bases lay in between. The CDR3 region is CASSQARGNSPLHF. The CDR3 DNA reads TGTGCCAGCAGCCAGGCTAGGGGAAATTCACCCCTCCACTTT.

The CDR3 nucleotides read TGCAGCGTCGCGGGACAGGGAGCCTATGGCTACACCTTC. Amino acids: CSVAGQGAYGYTF. The V and J genes are TRBV29-1 and TRBJ1-2; TRBD1 aligns across 9 bases. Germline V gene data show CDR1 as SQVTM and CDR2 as ANQGSEA. With 6 bases clipped from V and 4 bases from J, the junction kept 6 bases outside the gene matches. The CDR3 covers 13 residues.

Here the CDR3 reads CASRPTGTRDEQYF. The CDR3 nucleotides read TGTGCCAGCAGACCCACCGGGACTAGAGACGAGCAGTACTTC. This rearrangement joins TRBV6-5 to TRBJ2-7; the match to TRBD2 covers 8 bases. CDR1 and CDR2 (germline): MNHEY, SVGAGI. V shed 6 bases and J 5 bases; nucleotides not matched to a gene: 9. The CDR3 loop spans 14 amino acids.

The gene calls are TRBV7-3 and TRBJ2-1; 8 bases line up with TRBD1. With 5 bases clipped from V and 8 bases from J, the junction kept 8 bases outside the gene matches. CDR3 size: 14 residues. Germline V gene sequence: CDR1 SGHTA, CDR2 FQGTGA. The CDR3 protein is CASSPRTGQYEQFF. The CDR3 DNA follows: TGTGCCAGCAGCCCGAGGACAGGGCAGTATGAGCAGTTCTTC.